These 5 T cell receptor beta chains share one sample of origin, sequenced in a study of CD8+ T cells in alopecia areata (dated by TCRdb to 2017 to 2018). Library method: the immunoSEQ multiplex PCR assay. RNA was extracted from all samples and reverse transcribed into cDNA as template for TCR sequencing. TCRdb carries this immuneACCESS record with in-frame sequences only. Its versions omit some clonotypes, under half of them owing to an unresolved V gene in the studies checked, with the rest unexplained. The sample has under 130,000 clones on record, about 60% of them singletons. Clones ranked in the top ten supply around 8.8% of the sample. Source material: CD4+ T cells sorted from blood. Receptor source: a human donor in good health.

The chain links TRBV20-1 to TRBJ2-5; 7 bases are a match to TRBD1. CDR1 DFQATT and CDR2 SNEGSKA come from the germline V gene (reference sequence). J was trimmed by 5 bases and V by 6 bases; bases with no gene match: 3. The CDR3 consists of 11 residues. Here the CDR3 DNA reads TGCAGTGCCCGCAGGGGGGAGACCCAGTACTTC. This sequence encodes CSARRGETQYF.

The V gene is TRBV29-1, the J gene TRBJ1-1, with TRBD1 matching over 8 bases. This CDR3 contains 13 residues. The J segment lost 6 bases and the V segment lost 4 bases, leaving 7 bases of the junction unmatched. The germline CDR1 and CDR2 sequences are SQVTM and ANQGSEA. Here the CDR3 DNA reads TGCAGCGTTGTCGGCAGGGGGCTATCTGAAGCTTTCTTT. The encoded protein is CSVVGRGLSEAFF.

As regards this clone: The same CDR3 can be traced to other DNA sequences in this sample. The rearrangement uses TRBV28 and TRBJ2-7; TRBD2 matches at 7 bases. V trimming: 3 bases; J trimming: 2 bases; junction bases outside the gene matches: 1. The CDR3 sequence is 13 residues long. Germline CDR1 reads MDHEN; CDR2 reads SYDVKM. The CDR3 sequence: CASSLGGTYEQYF. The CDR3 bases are TGTGCCAGCAGTTTGGGGGGGACCTACGAGCAGTACTTC.

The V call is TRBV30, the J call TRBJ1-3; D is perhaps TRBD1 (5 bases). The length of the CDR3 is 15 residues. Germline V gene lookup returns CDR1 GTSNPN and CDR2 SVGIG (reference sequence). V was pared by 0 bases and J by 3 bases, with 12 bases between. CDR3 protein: CAWSVEGRRGNTIYF. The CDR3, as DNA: TGTGCCTGGAGTGTGGAGGGGCGCCGTGGAAACACCATATATTTT. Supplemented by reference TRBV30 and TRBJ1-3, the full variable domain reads SQTIHQWPATLVQPVGSPLSLECTVEGTSNPNLYWYRQAAGRGLQLLFYSVGIGQISSEVPQNLSASRPQDRQFILSSKKLLLSDSGFYLCAWSVEGRRGNTIYFGEGSWLTVV.

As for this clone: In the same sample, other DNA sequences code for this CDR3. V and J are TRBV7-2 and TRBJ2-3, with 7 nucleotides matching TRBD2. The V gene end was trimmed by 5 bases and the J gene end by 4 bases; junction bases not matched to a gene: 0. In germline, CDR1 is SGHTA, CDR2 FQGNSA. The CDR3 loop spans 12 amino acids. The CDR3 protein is CASSGLADTQYF. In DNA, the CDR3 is TGTGCCAGCAGCGGACTAGCAGATACGCAGTATTTT.